The sequence of this T cell receptor (beta chain) was determined in a study of cytomegalovirus exposure and HLA in healthy donors. This PCR relied on a set of 60 Vbeta primers and 13 Jbeta primers. TCRdb keeps only in-frame clones here, not all; method: immunoSEQ multiplex PCR. The sample has over 150,000 clones; 74% are singletons. The CDR3 covers 14 residues. Between the trimmed V and J ends, which lost 4 bases and 1 base, there was a span of 11 bases. Per germline, CDR1 SGHKS and CDR2 YYEKEE (reference sequence). This clonotype was sampled from a man aged 30-40 years in good health and CMV-seronegative. The material sequenced was PBMCs. This sequence joins TRBV5-5 and TRBJ1-1; unclear D gene. In DNA, the CDR3 is TGTGCCAGCAGCAACACGGGAGGGAACACTGAAGCTTTCTTT. This codes for CASSNTGGNTEAFF.